These 10 T cell receptor beta chains share one sample of origin, sequenced in a study of cytotoxic CD8 clonotypes in ibrutinib-treated CLL. Data came from immunoSEQ multiplex PCR; TCRdb stores just in-frame clones and leaves some out. This table holds 150,000 or so clones, approximately 80% found once. The sample in question was PBMCs, obtained after 12 months of ibrutinib treatment. Receptors originate from a human donor with chronic lymphocytic leukemia.

The chain recombines TRBV18 with TRBJ1-1; D is undetermined. The V gene lost 1 base and the J gene lost 7 bases, with 22 bases spanning the gap. This CDR3 region has 17 residues. Germline V lookup: CDR1 KGHSH, CDR2 LQKENI. The CDR3, as DNA: TGTGCCAGCTCACCACTCTCGAAGTCTTGGGAGAGTGGTGAAGCTTTCTTT. Translation: CASSPLSKSWESGEAFF.

This rearrangement joins TRBV6-6 to TRBJ1-2; TRBD1 matches 9 bases. V lost 0 bases, J lost 6 bases, and 5 bases stayed unmatched. There are 15 residues in the CDR3. Germline values: CDR1 MNHNY, CDR2 SVGAGI (reference sequence). The CDR3 reads CASSYSGQGINGYTF. The CDR3 nucleotides are TGTGCCAGCAGTTACTCGGGACAGGGTATTAATGGCTACACCTTC.

This clone showed up just a few times. The chain is built from TRBV28 and TRBJ1-1; 7 positions match TRBD1. Unmatched junction bases numbered 5, after V lost 5 bases and J lost 2 bases. This CDR3 is 14 amino acids long. Looked up from germline, CDR1 is MDHEN and CDR2 is SYDVKM. The CDR3 DNA reads as TGTGCCAGCAGTCACAGGGGACCTAACACTGAAGCTTTCTTT. Protein product: CASSHRGPNTEAFF.

This clone appeared many times. This sequence joins TRBV6-1 and TRBJ2-1; the D is unclear. Between the trimmed V and J ends, which lost 8 bases and 2 bases, there was a span of 7 bases. The CDR3 loop spans 12 amino acids. CDR1 and CDR2 (germline): MNHNS, SASEGT. The CDR3 reads CASSLTYNEQFF. CDR3 DNA: TGTGCCAGCTCCCTGACCTACAATGAGCAGTTCTTC.

The chain is built from TRBV5-6 and TRBJ1-2, with D maybe TRBD1 (6 bases). Per germline, CDR1 SGHDT and CDR2 YYEEEE. V was pared by 4 bases and J by 3 bases, with 16 bases between. The CDR3 contains 15 residues. CDR3 coding DNA: TGTGCCAGCAGCCCCCTAGTCCAGGGGTACTATGGCTACACCTTC. Its translation is CASSPLVQGYYGYTF.

The chain couples TRBV5-1 to TRBJ2-2; possibly TRBD1 for D (6 bases). The germline CDR1 and CDR2 sequences are SGHRS and YFSETQ. The CDR3 runs 15 residues. Trimming removed 4 bases from V and 2 bases from J, with 12 bases in between. CDR3 bases: TGCGCCAGCAGCCCCGGACAGTACAACACCGGGGAGCTGTTTTTT. As protein: CASSPGQYNTGELFF.

In this sample, this clone turned up a few times. The chain has TRBV6-5 and TRBJ2-3; D is possibly TRBD2 (6 bases). CDR3 length equals 14 residues. Trimming cost V 4 bases and J 1 base, with 9 bases left between them. CDR1 and CDR2 from the germline V gene are MNHEY and SVGAGI. The CDR3 here is CASSSTSGTDTQYF. In DNA, the CDR3 is TGTGCCAGCAGTTCGACTAGTGGCACAGATACGCAGTATTTT.

The chain employs TRBV12-5 and TRBJ2-2; 7 bases map to TRBD1. The germline gives CDR1 LGHNT, CDR2 FRNRAP. Trimming at V came to 5 bases and at J to 5 bases, leaving 8 bases not matched to a gene. This CDR3 spans 15 amino acids. The CDR3 DNA sequence: TGTGCTAGTGGTCCGACAGGGAAGTTTACCGGGGAGCTGTTTTTT. Translation gives CASGPTGKFTGELFF.

The chain recombines TRBV9 with TRBJ1-6; 7 bases line up with TRBD1. Looked up from germline, CDR1 is SGDLS and CDR2 is YYNGEE. CDR3 length: 16 residues. V trimming: 0 bases; J trimming: 4 bases; junction bases outside the gene matches: 4. This CDR3 reads CASSVASGQYNSPLHF. The CDR3 nucleotides are TGTGCCAGCAGCGTAGCTTCGGGACAGTATAATTCACCCCTCCACTTT.

The chain is built from TRBV30 and TRBJ2-1; D possibly corresponds to TRBD1 (5 bases). V gave up 2 bases and J gave up 8 bases, with 16 bases separating them. This CDR3 is 14 amino acids long. The germline CDR1 and CDR2 sequences are GTSNPN and SVGIG (reference sequence). As DNA, the CDR3 is TGTGCCTGGAGTAGAGAATCAGGGCTCTATGAGCAGTTCTTC. This sequence encodes CAWSRESGLYEQFF.